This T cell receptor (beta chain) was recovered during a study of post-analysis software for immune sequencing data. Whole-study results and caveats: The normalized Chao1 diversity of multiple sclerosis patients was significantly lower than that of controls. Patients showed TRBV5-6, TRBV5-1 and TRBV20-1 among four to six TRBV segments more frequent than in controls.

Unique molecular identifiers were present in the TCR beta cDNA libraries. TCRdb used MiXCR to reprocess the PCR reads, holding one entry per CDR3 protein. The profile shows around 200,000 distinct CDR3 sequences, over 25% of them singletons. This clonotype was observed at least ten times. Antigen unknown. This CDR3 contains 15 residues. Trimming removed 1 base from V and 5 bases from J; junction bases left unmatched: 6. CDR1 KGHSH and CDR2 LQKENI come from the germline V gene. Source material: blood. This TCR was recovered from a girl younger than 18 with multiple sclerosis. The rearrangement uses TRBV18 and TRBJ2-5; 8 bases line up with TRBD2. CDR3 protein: CASSPRGGGSETQYF. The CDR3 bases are TGTGCCAGCTCACCACGAGGCGGGGGGTCGGAGACCCAGTACTTC.